The rows below give T cell receptor beta chains drawn from one sample of a study of T cell repertoires in cytomegalovirus infection. Their antigen targets remain unknown. TCRdb recomputed calls from the reads with MiXCR, one row per CDR3 protein. The sample carries around 430,000 distinct CDR3 sequences, 40% to 50% recorded once. This specimen was cultured PBMCs, taken from culture after CMV antigen stimulation. The receptors were gathered from a human donor in good health (CMV status not recorded). Some clones in this sample may be carry-over from other donors' samples. Both conserved end residues are part of each CDR3. The D gene is left open where the match is weak. Clone size appears in some rows only: once, few, many, or a class for an expanded clone.

D gene: .
J gene: TRBJ2-3
V gene: TRBV7-4
clone size: .
CDR3 protein: CASSLIQITDTQYF
CDR3 DNA: TGTGCCAGCAGCTTAATACAGATCACAGATACGCAGTATTTT

D gene: .
J gene: TRBJ2-7
V gene: TRBV7-9
clone size: .
CDR3 protein: CASSLVGAQADYEQYF
CDR3 DNA: TGTGCCAGCAGCTTAGTAGGAGCTCAGGCGGACTACGAGCAGTACTTC

D gene: .
J gene: TRBJ2-3
V gene: TRBV7-2
clone size: .
CDR3 protein: CASSFTRPGGTDTQYF
CDR3 DNA: TGTGCCAGCAGCTTCACTAGGCCCGGGGGCACAGATACGCAGTATTTT

D gene: TRBD1
J gene: TRBJ1-1
V gene: TRBV19
clone size: few
CDR3 protein: CGTGGGGTEAFF
CDR3 DNA: TGCGGCACAGGGGGAGGAGGCACTGAAGCTTTCTTT

D gene: TRBD2
J gene: TRBJ2-7
V gene: TRBV29-1
clone size: .
CDR3 protein: CSASGTSSYEQYF
CDR3 DNA: TGCAGCGCCTCCGGGACTAGCTCCTACGAGCAGTACTTC

D gene: .
J gene: TRBJ2-7
V gene: TRBV29-1
clone size: few
CDR3 protein: CSGRTAYEQYF
CDR3 DNA: TGCAGCGGCAGGACGGCCTACGAGCAGTACTTC

D gene: .
J gene: TRBJ1-4
V gene: TRBV28
clone size: few
CDR3 protein: CASSPPAANEKLFF
CDR3 DNA: TGTGCCAGCAGCCCCCCGGCTGCTAATGAAAAACTGTTTTTT

D gene: .
J gene: TRBJ2-1
V gene: TRBV20-1
clone size: once
CDR3 protein: CSATREHNEQFF
CDR3 DNA: TGCAGTGCTACCCGGGAGCACAATGAGCAGTTCTTC

D gene: .
J gene: TRBJ2-3
V gene: TRBV6-6
clone size: few
CDR3 protein: CASRAGGTDTQYF
CDR3 DNA: TGTGCCAGCCGCGCAGGCGGAACAGATACGCAGTATTTT

D gene: .
J gene: TRBJ1-5
V gene: TRBV10-3
clone size: .
CDR3 protein: CAISDEAGQPQHF
CDR3 DNA: TGTGCCATCAGTGATGAGGCGGGGCAGCCCCAGCATTTT

D gene: TRBD2
J gene: TRBJ2-5
V gene: TRBV7-2
clone size: .
CDR3 protein: CASSIYSGRAARTQYF
CDR3 DNA: TGTGCCAGCAGCATATATAGCGGGAGGGCCGCAAGGACCCAGTACTTC

D gene: .
J gene: TRBJ2-7
V gene: TRBV6-2/TRBV6-3
clone size: few
CDR3 protein: CASTDRKERHEQYF
CDR3 DNA: TGTGCCAGCACCGACCGGAAGGAGCGCCACGAGCAGTACTTC